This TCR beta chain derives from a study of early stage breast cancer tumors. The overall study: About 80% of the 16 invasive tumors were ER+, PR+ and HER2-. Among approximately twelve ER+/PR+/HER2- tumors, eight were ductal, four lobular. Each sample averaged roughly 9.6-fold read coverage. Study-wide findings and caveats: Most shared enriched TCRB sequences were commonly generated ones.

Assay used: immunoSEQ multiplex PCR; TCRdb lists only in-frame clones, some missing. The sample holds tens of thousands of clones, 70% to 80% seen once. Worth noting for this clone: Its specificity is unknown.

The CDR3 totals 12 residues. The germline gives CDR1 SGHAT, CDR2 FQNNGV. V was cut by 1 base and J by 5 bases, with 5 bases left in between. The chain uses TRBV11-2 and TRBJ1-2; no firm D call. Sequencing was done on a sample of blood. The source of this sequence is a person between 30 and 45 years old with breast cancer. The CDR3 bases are TGTGCCAGCAGCTTAGTAGGGTATGGCTACACCTTC. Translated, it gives CASSLVGYGYTF.